This TCR beta chain was retrieved from a study of neurological immune-mediated disorders. Libraries from sorted cells each used some 1 million CD4+ or CD8+ T cells. The CDR3 extends over 15 amino acids. Germline loops: CDR1 SGHKS, CDR2 YYEKEE (reference sequence). The V end lost 2 bases, the J end lost 1 base, and 13 bases lay between the germline ends. It was by 5'RACE with 10-nucleotide random UMIs that the cDNA was made. The yield of each sequencing run was over 180 million TCR-beta sequences from 15-18 subjects. MiXCR was run by TCRdb on the 5' RACE reads, yielding one entry per CDR3 protein. Among approximately 30,000 distinct CDR3 sequences, roughly 23% were seen once, and the ten largest hold 25% to 30%.

Sequencing was performed on CD4+ T cells from blood. V gene TRBV5-5 combines with J gene TRBJ2-7; D not certain. The TCR comes from a man aged 50 to 60 with HTLV-1-associated myelopathy (HAM/TSP). For the CDR3, the DNA is TGTGCCAGCAGCTTAACGGCGGCCATTTCCTACGAGCAGTACTTC. Protein product: CASSLTAAISYEQYF. The variable domain in full, with the rest retrieved from reference TRBV5-5 and TRBJ2-7, is DAGVTQSPTHLIKTRGQQVTLRCSPISGHKSVSWYQQVLGQGPQFIFQYYEKEERGRGNFPDRFSARQFPNYSSELNVNALLLGDSALYLCASSLTAAISYEQYFGPGTRLTVT.